This T cell receptor (beta chain) is drawn from a study of human T cells and chemical hapten exposure. This clonotype was observed once. Original processing methods: Sample TCR totals centred on a median of around 93,000, ranging about 20,000 to 690,600. TCRdb reanalysed the RACE reads using MiXCR and keeps one entry per CDR3 protein. Clone size and V and J calls follow TCRdb, not the original study. Here the sample spans 180,000 or so distinct CDR3 sequences, about a fifth being singletons. The time point: patch test 1, 2 weeks after DPC sensitization. The treatment denotes: therapeutic diphenylcyclopropenone sensitization with weekly scalp DPC. Trimming cost V 4 bases and J 5 bases, with 17 bases left between them. The CDR3 spans 15 residues.

The chain employs TRBV12-3 or TRBV12-4 and TRBJ2-5, with D possibly TRBD2 on 5 matching bases. Sequenced material: whole blood, taken in connection with sensitization to the hapten diphenylcyclopropenone (DPC). The sequence derives from a woman in her 50s with alopecia areata. Some clones in this sample may be carry-over from other donors' samples. The CDR3 DNA reads TGTGCCAGCAGTTCCCCGGTAAGCGGCGGGGAGACCCAGTACTTC. Its translation: CASSSPVSGGETQYF.